The 27 T cell receptor beta chains given below trace back to one sample, sequenced in a study of shared clonotypes between healthy human individuals. Naive CD8 cells were CD45RO-negative, positively selected for CCR7, excluding terminally differentiated effector memory CD45RA+ cells. Clones were sequenced by immunoSEQ multiplex PCR, and TCRdb holds only the in-frame ones, with some missing. This sample yields some 2,000,000 clones, of which around 96% are seen a single time; about 1.1% belongs to the top ten. Material: naive CD8+ T cells sorted from blood. Every receptor here comes from a man in his late teens or twenties in good health.

The chain links TRBV27 to TRBJ2-1; D might be TRBD1 (7 bases). Germline CDR1 MNHEY, CDR2 SMNVEV (reference sequence). The V and J ends lost 5 bases and 2 bases respectively, with 19 bases between them. This CDR3 is built from 17 residues. The CDR3 spells CASSPNRGRGTYNEQFF. In nucleotides, the CDR3 is TGTGCCAGCAGTCCTAACAGGGGTCGCGGGACCTACAATGAGCAGTTCTTC.

The CDR3 region is CASSQEEDVRGNEQFF. The CDR3 DNA reads as TGCGCCAGCAGCCAAGAAGAGGACGTCCGGGGGAATGAGCAGTTCTTC. The J gene is TRBJ2-1, the V gene TRBV4-1; tentative D call: TRBD2 (6 bases). This CDR3 spans 16 amino acids. The germline V and J ends were trimmed by 0 bases and 7 bases, with 16 bases remaining between them. Germline-derived CDR1 and CDR2 are MGHRA and YSYEKL.

The CDR3 loop is CASSLQGWNYGYTF. CDR3 bases: TGTGCCAGCAGCTTACAGGGGTGGAACTATGGCTACACCTTC. This sequence joins TRBV5-8 and TRBJ1-2; 7 bases fit TRBD1. J lost 2 bases, V lost 2 bases, and 3 bases had no gene match. This CDR3 spans 14 amino acids. Looked up from germline, CDR1 is SGHTS and CDR2 is YDEGEE.

The chain employs TRBV27 and TRBJ2-4, with TRBD1 as a possible D gene (6 bases). CDR1 is MNHEY, CDR2 SMNVEV, per germline (reference sequence). The CDR3 has 13 amino acids. Trimming took 2 bases from V and 15 from J, leaving 17 bases between them. The CDR3 DNA sequence: TGTGCCAGCAGTTTAGATGGGCAGGGGTTCTGGTACTTC. This gives the protein CASSLDGQGFWYF.

With regard to this clone: The sample carries other DNA sequences with the same CDR3. The chain uses TRBV27 and TRBJ1-2; D is uncertain. This CDR3 spans 14 amino acids. Trimming removed 3 bases at V and 0 bases at J, with 8 bases between. In germline, CDR1 is MNHEY, CDR2 SMNVEV (reference sequence). The CDR3 reads CASSLVGANYGYTF. In DNA form, the CDR3 reads TGTGCCAGCAGTTTGGTGGGAGCTAACTATGGCTACACCTTC.

The chain employs TRBV10-3 and TRBJ2-7; TRBD1 matches 10 bases. V was pared by 3 bases and J by 7 bases, with 12 bases of the junction left unmatched. The CDR3 sequence is 16 residues long. Germline CDR1 is ENHRY and CDR2 is SYGVKD. The CDR3 nucleotides are TGTGCCATCAGTGACTCCGGGACAGGGGTTTCACAAGAGCAGTACTTC. Translating it yields CAISDSGTGVSQEQYF.

The V and J genes are TRBV9 and TRBJ1-2, with no clear D. The V gene lost 0 bases and the J gene lost 6 bases, with 9 bases spanning the gap. Looked up from germline, CDR1 is SGDLS and CDR2 is YYNGEE. The length of the CDR3 is 13 residues. Here the CDR3 DNA reads TGTGCCAGCAGCGTAGCTACGAGGGATGGCTACACCTTC. Translated: CASSVATRDGYTF.

J is TRBJ2-7 and V is TRBV29-1; 9 bases match TRBD2. V gave up 6 bases and J gave up 3 bases; unmatched junction bases: 6. Germline CDR1 reads SQVTM; CDR2 reads ANQGSEA. There are 13 residues in the CDR3. CDR3 residues: CSVERGEDYEQYF. CDR3 bases: TGCAGCGTAGAGCGGGGGGAAGACTACGAGCAGTACTTC.

The chain recombines TRBV4-3 with TRBJ2-1, with 10 positions matching TRBD2. Per germline, CDR1 LGHNA and CDR2 YSLEER. CDR3 length equals 17 residues. With V trimmed by 0 bases and J by 4 bases, 6 bases remained unmatched. CDR3 amino acids: CASSQDLLAGEYNEQFF. In nucleotides, the CDR3 is TGCGCCAGCAGCCAAGATCTCCTAGCGGGAGAATACAATGAGCAGTTCTTC.

V is TRBV5-1 and J is TRBJ2-7; 7 nucleotides match TRBD1. The V and J ends lost 4 bases and 3 bases, in that order; junction bases with no gene match: 7. The CDR3 has 14 amino acids. Germline CDR1 is SGHRS and CDR2 is YFSETQ. The CDR3 bases are TGCGCCAGCAGCCCGGGGACAGAAAACTACGAGCAGTACTTC. Its translation is CASSPGTENYEQYF.

In DNA, the CDR3 is TGTGCCAGCAGCGGAGGGGATGGAGGCACTGAAGCTTTCTTT. The encoded protein is CASSGGDGGTEAFF. The chain joins TRBV7-9 to TRBJ1-1; a weak D match, TRBD1 (5 bases). V lost 5 bases, J lost 4 bases, and 14 bases lay in between. Germline V gene lookup returns CDR1 SEHNR and CDR2 FQNEAQ (reference sequence). CDR3 size: 14 residues. Drawing the rest from reference TRBV7-9 and TRBJ1-1, the complete variable domain is DTGVSQNPRHKITKRGQNVTFRCDPISEHNRLYWYRQTLGQGPEFLTYFQNEAQLEKSRLLSDRFSAERPKGSFSTLEIQRTEQGDSAMYLCASSGGDGGTEAFFGQGTRLTVV.

This clone was detected once. The chain employs TRBV7-3 and TRBJ2-1; no firm D call. The CDR3 totals 13 residues. Trimming left V 2 bases short and J 6 bases short, with 8 bases between. The V gene's germline CDR1 is SGHTA and CDR2 FQGTGA. CDR3 DNA sequence: TGTGCCAGCAGCTTAGTGGCTAGCAATGAGCAGTTCTTC. Its translation is CASSLVASNEQFF.

The rearrangement uses TRBV5-4 and TRBJ1-2, with D maybe TRBD1 (5 bases). Germline CDR1 SGHNT, CDR2 YYREEE (reference sequence). CDR3 size: 16 residues. The V end lost 4 bases, the J end lost 8 bases, and 24 bases lay between the germline ends. CDR3 coding DNA: TGTGCCAGCAGCGGGGGGGACGCGTATGGTAGAGAGGGCTACACCTTC. Protein product: CASSGGDAYGREGYTF.

The chain uses TRBV7-9 and TRBJ1-1; D is ambiguous. Trimming took off 5 bases at V and 3 bases at J, with 13 bases between the two ends. Germline V gives CDR1 SEHNR, CDR2 FQNEAQ (reference sequence). There are 14 residues in the CDR3. CDR3 in amino acids: CASSPTRDHTEAFF. CDR3 nucleotide sequence: TGTGCCAGCAGCCCGACCCGGGATCACACTGAAGCTTTCTTT.

The V and J genes are TRBV14 and TRBJ1-1, with TRBD1 as a possible D gene (5 bases). The CDR3 sequence is 13 residues long. Trimming removed 4 bases at V and 7 bases at J, with 13 bases between. Germline V gene sequence: CDR1 SGHDN, CDR2 FVKESK. CDR3 amino acids: CASSPRDAVEAFF. The CDR3 DNA is TGTGCCAGCAGCCCACGGGACGCCGTTGAAGCTTTCTTT.

This chain uses TRBV15 with TRBJ1-6; D remains ambiguous. The CDR3 runs to 13 residues. Deletions cut 0 bases from V and 14 bases from J, with 11 bases between. Per the germline V gene, CDR1 is LNHNV and CDR2 is YYDKDF (reference sequence). The CDR3 DNA is TGTGCCACCAGCAGAGATCTGGACGGGTCCCTCCACTTT. Translating gives CATSRDLDGSLHF.

V usage is TRBV4-3 and J usage is TRBJ2-3; D is unresolved. Trimming removed 3 bases from V and 6 bases from J, with 13 bases in between. CDR1 is LGHNA and CDR2 is YSLEER in the germline V gene. CDR3 size: 14 residues. For the CDR3, the DNA is TGCGCCAGCAGCCATCGGCGTAGATACGATACGCAGTATTTT. Translated: CASSHRRRYDTQYF.

The chain employs TRBV27 and TRBJ2-7; 8 bases fit TRBD1. CDR1 MNHEY and CDR2 SMNVEV come from the germline V gene (reference sequence). The CDR3 totals 15 residues. The V segment lost 7 bases and the J segment 5 bases; nucleotides outside the gene matches: 13. The CDR3 spells CASTKIGQGLHEQYF. The CDR3 coding sequence is TGTGCCAGCACTAAGATCGGACAGGGCCTCCACGAGCAGTACTTC.

For this clone: The sample has other DNA sequences that encode this CDR3 too. V gene TRBV29-1 combines with J gene TRBJ2-7; D uncertain. CDR1 is SQVTM and CDR2 is ANQGSEA in the germline V gene. This CDR3 region has 11 residues. With 0 bases removed from V and 7 bases from J, the gap between germline ends came to 7 bases. The CDR3 bases are TGCAGCGTTGAAGAAGGGTATGAGCAGTACTTC. Its translation is CSVEEGYEQYF.

V and J are TRBV5-1 and TRBJ2-1; 13 bases match TRBD2. CDR1 and CDR2 from the germline V gene are SGHRS and YFSETQ. Trimming removed 0 bases from V and 10 bases from J; junction bases left unmatched: 4. The CDR3 is 15 residues long. CDR3 in amino acids: CASSLESGLAGEQFF. The CDR3 DNA reads TGCGCCAGCAGCTTGGAATCGGGACTAGCGGGGGAGCAGTTCTTC. Full variable domain (missing parts from reference TRBV5-1 and TRBJ2-1): KAGVTQTPRYLIKTRGQQVTLSCSPISGHRSVSWYQQTPGQGLQFLFEYFSETQRNKGNFPGRFSGRQFSNSRSEMNVSTLELGDSALYLCASSLESGLAGEQFFGPGTRLTVL.

The chain combines TRBV7-9 with TRBJ2-5; 7 nucleotides match TRBD1. V dropped 5 bases and J dropped 3; count of bases not matched to a gene: 9. Looked up from germline, CDR1 is SEHNR and CDR2 is FQNEAQ (reference sequence). The CDR3 is made up of 15 amino acids. This chain's CDR3 is CASSNSTGTEETQYF. CDR3 nucleotides: TGTGCCAGCAGCAATAGTACCGGGACAGAAGAGACCCAGTACTTC. The full variable domain, in which reference TRBV7-9 and TRBJ2-5 provide the parts outside the CDR3, is DTGVSQNPRHKITKRGQNVTFRCDPISEHNRLYWYRQTLGQGPEFLTYFQNEAQLEKSRLLSDRFSAERPKGSFSTLEIQRTEQGDSAMYLCASSNSTGTEETQYFGPGTRLLVL.

The J gene is TRBJ1-3, the V gene TRBV4-2; D is uncertain. This CDR3 spans 16 amino acids. Per the germline V gene, CDR1 is LGHNA and CDR2 is YNFKEQ. Deletions cut 0 bases from V and 0 bases from J, with 9 bases between. CDR3 DNA: TGTGCCAGCAGCCAAGACCTCTGGACCTCTGGAAACACCATATATTTT. Its protein product is CASSQDLWTSGNTIYF.

The CDR3 sequence is CASSGLAGEGTDTQYF. The CDR3 DNA is TGTGCCAGCAGCGGCCTAGCGGGGGAGGGGACAGATACGCAGTATTTT. V gene TRBV2 combines with J gene TRBJ2-3; 10 bases align to TRBD2. CDR3 length equals 16 residues. Trimming removed 6 bases from V and 3 bases from J; junction bases left unmatched: 9. Germline CDR1 and CDR2: SNHLY and FYNNEI.

The genes are TRBV6-6 and TRBJ1-2; D call uncertain. Deletions cut 6 bases from V and 1 base from J, with 12 bases between. The germline gives CDR1 MNHNY, CDR2 SVGAGI (reference sequence). CDR3 size: 14 residues. The CDR3 DNA reads TGTGCCAGCAGCCCCACGTTGCTTAACTATGGCTACACCTTC. Translating it yields CASSPTLLNYGYTF.

The chain has TRBV6-5 and TRBJ2-1, with D possibly TRBD1 on 6 matching bases. The CDR3 runs to 11 residues. The germline V gene has CDR1 MNHEY and CDR2 SVGAGI. The V end lost 8 bases, the J end lost 10 bases, and 12 bases lay between the germline ends. CDR3 sequence: CASELRGEQFF. The CDR3 bases are TGTGCCAGCGAACTAAGGGGGGAGCAGTTCTTC.

The J gene is TRBJ2-1, the V gene TRBV12-5; possibly TRBD1 for D (6 bases). V dropped 2 bases and J dropped 5 bases, with 10 bases sitting between them. Germline CDR1 LGHNT, CDR2 FRNRAP. The CDR3 has 14 amino acids. CDR3: CASGLLAGDNEQFF. The CDR3 DNA is TGTGCTAGTGGTTTGTTGGCAGGGGACAATGAGCAGTTCTTC.

V usage is TRBV7-9 and J usage is TRBJ2-7, with a possible D match to TRBD2 (7 bases). The V end was cut by 1 base, the J end by 5 bases, with 24 bases between. The CDR3 length is 18 residues. Germline V CDR1 and CDR2: SEHNR, FQNEAQ (reference sequence). CDR3 residues: CASSLVAGGHGTTHEQYF. As DNA, the CDR3 is TGTGCCAGCAGCTTAGTAGCCGGGGGCCATGGGACTACTCACGAGCAGTACTTC.